The source of this TCR beta chain is a study of blood T cell repertoires in COVID-19. In the original processing: Reference gene primers were amplified, and this amplification served to estimate nucleated cell counts. Only in-frame clones appear in the TCRdb table, and some are missing; sequencing was by immunoSEQ multiplex PCR. The V and J calls and the clone size are those of that table, but D and trimming were determined from the DNA. The data show 45,000 to 50,000 clones, about four fifths seen once. The J segment lost 6 bases and the V segment lost 6 bases, leaving 5 bases of the junction unmatched. Germline CDR1 and CDR2: MNHEY and SVGAGI. There are 15 residues in the CDR3.

Sample: peripheral blood. J is TRBJ2-1 and V is TRBV6-5, with 13 bases aligning to TRBD2. The receptor was isolated from a middle-aged man with acute or convalescent COVID-19. The CDR3 DNA is TGTGCCAGCAGATCCGGGACTAGCGGGGTCAATGAGCAGTTCTTC. This gives the protein CASRSGTSGVNEQFF.